This passage covers 30 T cell receptor beta chains from one sample sequenced in a study of blood T cells in healthy people across ages. PCR was performed a second time for about 7 to 12 cycles using a sample-barcoded 5' primer and a J-beta primer mix. TCRdb called the 5' RACE reads again in MiXCR, with one record for every CDR3 protein. In the table there are 1,800,000 or so distinct CDR3 sequences, 39% of which are singletons. Sequencing was done on a sample of blood. Receptor source: a human donor in good health.

V and J are TRBV7-9 and TRBJ2-6, with D unresolved. Germline CDR1 and CDR2: SEHNR and FQNEAQ (reference sequence). The V and J ends lost 3 bases and 1 base respectively, with 13 bases between them. This CDR3 has 17 residues. The chain's CDR3 is CASSFDFTGSGANVLTF. Here the CDR3 DNA reads TGTGCCAGCAGCTTCGACTTTACGGGTTCTGGGGCCAACGTCCTGACTTTC.

V usage is TRBV3-1 and J usage is TRBJ1-2, with D possibly matching TRBD1 (5 bases). The CDR3 spans 14 residues. The germline V gene encodes CDR1 LGHDT and CDR2 YNNKEL (reference sequence). V was shortened by 4 bases and J by 4 bases, with 13 bases between the two germline ends. CDR3 sequence (DNA): TGTGCCAGCAGCCCCGACAGAACCTTCTATGGCTACACCTTC. This gives the protein CASSPDRTFYGYTF.

In regard to this clonotype: The junction differs from germline at one of its ends, possibly a read error. The chain combines TRBV7-3 with TRBJ2-1, with a tentative D call TRBD2 (6 bases). Looked up from germline, CDR1 is SGHTA and CDR2 is FQGTGA. The CDR3 has 16 amino acids. CDR3 sequence (DNA): TGTGCCGGCAGCTTAACGCCGGGACTCCGGGGCAATGAGCAGTTCTTC. It translates to CAGSLTPGLRGNEQFF.

The J gene is TRBJ2-5, the V gene TRBV11-3; D remains ambiguous. V lost 1 base to trimming and J lost 5 bases, with 14 bases between them. This CDR3 has 15 amino acids. In germline, CDR1 is SGHNT, CDR2 YENEEA. CDR3 residues: CASSLGLGPGETQYF. Here the CDR3 DNA reads TGTGCCAGCAGCTTAGGTCTGGGTCCCGGGGAGACCCAGTACTTC. The full variable domain, completed using reference TRBV11-3 and TRBJ2-5, is EAGVVQSPRYKIIEKKQPVAFWCNPISGHNTLYWYLQNLGQGPELLIRYENEEAVDDSQLPKDRFSAERLKGVDSTLKIQPAELGDSAVYLCASSLGLGPGETQYFGPGTRLLVL.

The chain is built from TRBV7-2 and TRBJ1-5; 8 bases are shared with TRBD1. This CDR3 comprises 15 residues. Germline V gives CDR1 SGHTA, CDR2 FQGNSA. With V trimmed by 0 bases and J by 3 bases, 1 base remained unmatched. Here the CDR3 DNA reads TGTGCCAGCAGCTTAGCGACAGGGGACAATCAGCCCCAGCATTTT. Translation: CASSLATGDNQPQHF.

As concerns this clonotype: Here the CDR3 omits its conserved ending phenylalanine or tryptophan, so a read error is the likely source. The chain joins TRBV6-2 or TRBV6-3 to TRBJ2-5; no clear D gene. The DNA end is a closer match to TRBJ2-7, so the J assignment may be wrong. This CDR3 has 12 residues. From germline, CDR1 is MNHEY and CDR2 SVGEGT. The DNA of the CDR3 is TGTGCCAGCAGTAATCGTGTCGACGAGCAGTACTCC. Residues: CASSNRVDEQYS.

This clonotype came up a few times. The chain recombines TRBV29-1 with TRBJ2-7, with TRBD1 matching over 8 bases. The CDR3 sequence is 16 residues long. Germline CDR1 and CDR2: SQVTM and ANQGSEA. V lost 0 bases to trimming and J lost 0 bases; unmatched junction nucleotides: 7. CDR3 bases: TGCAGCGTTGAAGATAAGGGACAGGCGATCTCCTACGAGCAGTACTTC. It translates to CSVEDKGQAISYEQYF.

The chain has TRBV5-1 and TRBJ2-3; D is perhaps TRBD1 (6 bases). Germline V gene sequence: CDR1 SGHRS, CDR2 YFSETQ. Trimming took off 4 bases at V and 2 bases at J, with 17 bases between the two ends. The CDR3 sequence is 16 residues long. The CDR3 nucleotides read TGCGCCAGCAGCCCTTCTTGGGACACTTCCACAGATACGCAGTATTTT. Amino acids: CASSPSWDTSTDTQYF.

The V and J genes are TRBV20-1 and TRBJ2-1; maybe TRBD2 (7 bases). V lost 5 bases to trimming and J lost 7 bases, with 15 bases between them. CDR3 length: 13 amino acids. Germline-derived CDR1 and CDR2 are DFQATT and SNEGSKA (reference sequence). The CDR3 region has the DNA TGCAGTGCTGGGGGGGCAGGGAATAATGAGCAGTTCTTC. Translated, it gives CSAGGAGNNEQFF.

The chain employs TRBV6-1 and TRBJ1-2; a weak D match, TRBD1 (6 bases). Between the trimmed V and J ends, which lost 1 base and 4 bases, there was a span of 13 bases. This CDR3 is built from 15 residues. The germline CDR1 and CDR2 sequences are MNHNS and SASEGT. CDR3 loop: CASSEGQQGGYGYTF. The CDR3 DNA reads as TGTGCCAGCAGTGAAGGCCAGCAAGGGGGCTATGGCTACACCTTC.

This clonotype occurred a few times. The chain links TRBV12-3 or TRBV12-4 to TRBJ2-4, with no clear D. V lost 2 bases and J lost 13, with 27 bases in between. This CDR3 is 17 amino acids long. The CDR3 bases are TGTGCCAGCAGTTTATTTGGGCAGCCGAGCTCCTACAATGAGCAGTACTTC. Its protein product is CASSLFGQPSSYNEQYF.

This clonotype was counted a few times. The chain is built from TRBV24-1 and TRBJ2-7, with D perhaps TRBD1 (6 bases). V was cut by 7 bases and J by 2 bases, with 14 bases left in between. The CDR3 totals 14 residues. Germline V gene data show CDR1 as KGHDR and CDR2 as SFDVKD. The CDR3 DNA reads TGTGCCACCAGCCCAGGGGTTCCCCCCTACGAGCAGTACTTC. It yields the protein CATSPGVPPYEQYF.

This chain joins TRBV7-2 and TRBJ1-2; D may be TRBD1 (6 bases). Between the trimmed V and J ends, which lost 5 bases and 4 bases, there was a span of 23 bases. In germline, CDR1 is SGHTA, CDR2 FQGNSA. The CDR3 has 17 amino acids. CDR3 bases: TGTGCCAGCAGCCCTTATGCCGCAGGGGACCCTTCCTATGGCTACACCTTC. Encoded protein: CASSPYAAGDPSYGYTF.

In its sample, this clonotype was seen a few times. The V and J genes are TRBV29-1 and TRBJ1-2; TRBD1 is a possible D gene (6 bases). Trimming took off 0 bases at V and 8 bases at J, with 10 bases between the two ends. The CDR3 is 12 residues long. CDR1 and CDR2 (germline): SQVTM, ANQGSEA. In nucleotides, the CDR3 is TGCAGCGTTGAAGAAGGGGGAACAGGCTACACCTTC. Protein product: CSVEEGGTGYTF.

The genes are TRBV7-2 and TRBJ2-4; no reliable D call. Trimming took 3 bases from V and 13 from J, leaving 19 bases between them. The CDR3 runs 14 residues. Per germline, CDR1 SGHTA and CDR2 FQGNSA. CDR3 coding DNA: TGTGCCAGCAGCTTTTACGACGGACCCTACGGGCAGTACTTC. Translation gives CASSFYDGPYGQYF.

This clonotype was detected only a few times. V is TRBV24-1 and J is TRBJ2-5; no firm D call. Looked up from germline, CDR1 is KGHDR and CDR2 is SFDVKD. The CDR3 length is 12 residues. The germline V and J ends were trimmed by 8 bases and 3 bases, with 9 bases remaining between them. The CDR3 bases are TGTGCCACCAAAGGTTTCGAAGAGACCCAGTACTTC. Residues: CATKGFEETQYF.

The V and J genes are TRBV14 and TRBJ2-7, with TRBD2 matching 11 bases. The trim removed 0 bases at V and 3 bases at J, leaving 7 bases unmatched. The length of the CDR3 is 17 residues. CDR1 is SGHDN, CDR2 FVKESK, per germline. The DNA of the CDR3 is TGTGCCAGCAGCCAAGATCCAGCTAGCGGGGGGTGCTACGAGCAGTACTTC. This encodes CASSQDPASGGCYEQYF.

The chain couples TRBV20-1 to TRBJ2-3; 11 bases match TRBD2. Looked up from germline, CDR1 is DFQATT and CDR2 is SNEGSKA (reference sequence). Trimming cost V 1 base and J 2 bases; bases outside gene matches: 5. The CDR3 consists of 16 residues. CDR3 sequence: CSARAPTSGDTDTQYF. CDR3 coding DNA: TGCAGTGCTAGAGCTCCGACTAGCGGGGACACAGATACGCAGTATTTT.

V gene TRBV5-8 combines with J gene TRBJ1-2, with TRBD1 as a possible D gene (5 bases). The CDR3 covers 11 residues. With 0 bases removed from V and 13 bases from J, the gap between germline ends came to 10 bases. CDR1 SGHTS and CDR2 YDEGEE come from the germline V gene. CDR3 protein: CASSLVGAVTF. CDR3 DNA: TGTGCCAGCAGCTTGGTCGGGGCGGTCACCTTC.

In this sample, this clonotype turned up many times. This chain joins TRBV6-2 or TRBV6-3 and TRBJ2-5; a possible D gene is TRBD1 (6 bases). Germline values: CDR1 MNHEY, CDR2 SVGEGT. The CDR3 has 12 residues. Trimming cost V 5 bases and J 5 bases, with 9 bases left between them. The CDR3 spells CASSNRVETQYF. CDR3 in DNA: TGTGCCAGCAGTAACAGGGTCGAGACCCAGTACTTC.

This clonotype was picked up a small number of times. A much larger clone is a single base away; this may be a read error. The gene calls are TRBV4-1 and TRBJ1-2, with 9 bases identical to TRBD1. The CDR3 totals 17 residues. The germline CDR1 and CDR2 sequences are MGHRA and YSYEKL. CDR3 region: CASGQRFTTGTGNGYTF. DNA for the CDR3: TGCGCCAGCGGCCAAAGATTTACCACCGGGACAGGGAATGGCTACACCTTC.

This clonotype was observed a few times. This sequence joins TRBV7-9 and TRBJ1-2, with D tentatively TRBD1 (6 bases). V was trimmed by 5 bases and J by 4 bases, leaving 17 bases between them. Per the germline V gene, CDR1 is SEHNR and CDR2 is FQNEAQ (reference sequence). CDR3 length equals 15 residues. The CDR3 DNA sequence: TGTGCCAGCAGCCTCGCCCCCGGGACACCCTATGGCTACACCTTC. It codes for CASSLAPGTPYGYTF.

J is TRBJ2-7 and V is TRBV4-1; 9 nucleotides line up with TRBD1. V dropped 5 bases and J dropped 3; count of bases not matched to a gene: 5. The CDR3 runs to 14 residues. Germline CDR1 MGHRA, CDR2 YSYEKL. For the CDR3, the DNA is TGCGCCAGCAGCGGAGAGGACAGGGGCTACGAGCAGTACTTC. Translation: CASSGEDRGYEQYF.

The chain employs TRBV4-1 and TRBJ1-1; no clear D gene. Germline CDR1 is MGHRA and CDR2 is YSYEKL. This CDR3 is 17 amino acids long. V gave up 3 bases and J gave up 0 bases, with 17 bases separating them. The CDR3 protein is CASSQYQRREVNTEAFF. DNA of the CDR3: TGCGCCAGCAGCCAGTACCAACGGAGGGAGGTGAACACTGAAGCTTTCTTT.

This clonotype has only one observation. The chain combines TRBV11-1 with TRBJ2-3, with a tentative D call TRBD2 (6 bases). Trimming removed 5 bases from V and 2 bases from J, with 14 bases in between. The CDR3 spans 15 residues. CDR1 SGHAT and CDR2 FQDESV come from the germline V gene (reference sequence). The CDR3, as DNA: TGTGCCAGCAGCCCACGGGACTTGATCACAGATACGCAGTATTTT. Its translation is CASSPRDLITDTQYF.

V usage is TRBV15 and J usage is TRBJ1-5; D perhaps matches TRBD1 (5 bases). Germline CDR1 reads LNHNV; CDR2 reads YYDKDF (reference sequence). There are 15 residues in the CDR3. With 5 bases removed from V and 0 bases from J, the gap between germline ends came to 11 bases. The chain's CDR3 is CATSPGRYSNQPQHF. CDR3 sequence (DNA): TGTGCCACCAGCCCGGGACGGTATAGCAATCAGCCCCAGCATTTT. Drawing the rest from reference TRBV15 and TRBJ1-5, the complete variable domain is DAMVIQNPRYQVTQFGKPVTLSCSQTLNHNVMYWYQQKSSQAPKLLFHYYDKDFNNEADTPDNFQSRRPNTSFCFLDIRSPGLGDTAMYLCATSPGRYSNQPQHFGDGTRLSIL.

The chain carries TRBV9 and TRBJ1-2, with a possible D match to TRBD1 (5 bases). In germline, CDR1 is SGDLS, CDR2 YYNGEE. CDR3 length: 16 amino acids. V lost 4 bases and J lost 2, with 18 bases in between. CDR3 residues: CASSSLGRGRNYGYTF. The CDR3 DNA sequence: TGTGCCAGCAGCTCCTTAGGACGGGGGAGGAACTATGGCTACACCTTC.

Only a few counts were recorded for this clonotype. This chain links TRBV20-1 with TRBJ1-2; no clear D gene. The CDR3 runs to 10 residues. The germline gives CDR1 DFQATT, CDR2 SNEGSKA (reference sequence). CDR3: CRGNDYGYTF. As DNA, the CDR3 is TGCAGGGGTAACGACTATGGCTACACCTTC.

V usage is TRBV18 and J usage is TRBJ1-1; TRBD1 matches 11 bases. This CDR3 has 18 residues. V was clipped by 3 bases and J by 6 bases; unmatched bases: 15. CDR1 KGHSH and CDR2 LQKENI come from the germline V gene. CDR3 sequence: CASSPRISVGQGAAEAFF. The CDR3 nucleotides are TGTGCCAGCTCACCTCGGATTTCTGTCGGACAGGGGGCCGCTGAAGCTTTCTTT.

The table lists this clonotype with a few counts. The genes are TRBV12-5 and TRBJ1-5; no clear D gene. V lost 7 bases and J lost 9, with 19 bases in between. The length of the CDR3 is 14 residues. Germline loops: CDR1 LGHNT, CDR2 FRNRAP. Here the CDR3 reads CASALSEAPWPQHF. For the CDR3, the DNA is TGTGCTAGTGCCTTAAGTGAGGCTCCATGGCCCCAGCATTTT. Full variable domain (remainder filled in from reference TRBV12-5 and TRBJ1-5): DARVTQTPRHKVTEMGQEVTMRCQPILGHNTVFWYRQTMMQGLELLAYFRNRAPLDDSGMPKDRFSAEMPDATLATLKIQPSEPRDSAVYFCASALSEAPWPQHFGDGTRLSIL.